The entry below describes one T cell receptor (beta chain). Produced via immunoSEQ multiplex PCR; TCRdb's table is partial and in-frame only. This table has around 19,000 clones, 70% to 90% appearing once. The data were obtained in a study of T cell changes during pregnancy in multiple sclerosis. The germline gives CDR1 SGHRS, CDR2 YFSETQ. V gave up 2 bases and J gave up 2 bases; unmatched junction bases: 6. This CDR3 is 16 amino acids long. This rearrangement joins TRBV5-1 to TRBJ2-5; 10 bases line up with TRBD2. This clonotype was sampled from a female donor with multiple sclerosis, enrolled in a pregnancy study. The sample was CD8+ T cells from peripheral blood mononuclear cells, taken after pregnancy. CDR3 sequence (DNA): TGCGCCAGCAGCTTTATGACTAGCGGGCTTCAAGAGACCCAGTACTTC. This gives the protein CASSFMTSGLQETQYF.